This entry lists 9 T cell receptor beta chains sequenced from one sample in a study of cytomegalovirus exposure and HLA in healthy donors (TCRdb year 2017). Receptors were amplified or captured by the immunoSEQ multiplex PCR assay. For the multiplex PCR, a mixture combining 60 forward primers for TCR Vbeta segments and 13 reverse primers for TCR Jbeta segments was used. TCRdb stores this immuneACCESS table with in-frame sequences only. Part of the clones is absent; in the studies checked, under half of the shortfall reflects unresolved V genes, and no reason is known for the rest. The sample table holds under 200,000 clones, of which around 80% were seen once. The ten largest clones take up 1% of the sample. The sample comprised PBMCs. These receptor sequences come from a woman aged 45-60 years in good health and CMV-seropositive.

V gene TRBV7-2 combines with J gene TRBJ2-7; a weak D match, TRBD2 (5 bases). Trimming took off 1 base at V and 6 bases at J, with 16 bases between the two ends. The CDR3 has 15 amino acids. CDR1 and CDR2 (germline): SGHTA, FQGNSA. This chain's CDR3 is CASSLVGQRSGEQYF. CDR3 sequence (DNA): TGTGCCAGCAGCTTAGTCGGCCAGAGAAGCGGCGAGCAGTACTTC.

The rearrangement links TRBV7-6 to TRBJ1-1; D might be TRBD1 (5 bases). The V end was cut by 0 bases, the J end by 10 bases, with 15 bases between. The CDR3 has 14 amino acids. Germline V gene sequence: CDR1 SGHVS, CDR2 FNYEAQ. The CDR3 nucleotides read TGTGCCAGCAGCTTAGCCAGGGCCAACTCCCGAGCTTTCTTT. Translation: CASSLARANSRAFF.

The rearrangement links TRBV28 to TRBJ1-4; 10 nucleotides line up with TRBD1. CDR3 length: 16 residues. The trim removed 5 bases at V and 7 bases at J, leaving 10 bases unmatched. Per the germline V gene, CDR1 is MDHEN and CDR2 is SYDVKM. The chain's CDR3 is CASSRQGALFPEKLFF. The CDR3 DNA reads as TGTGCCAGCAGTCGACAGGGGGCCCTTTTTCCTGAAAAACTGTTTTTT.

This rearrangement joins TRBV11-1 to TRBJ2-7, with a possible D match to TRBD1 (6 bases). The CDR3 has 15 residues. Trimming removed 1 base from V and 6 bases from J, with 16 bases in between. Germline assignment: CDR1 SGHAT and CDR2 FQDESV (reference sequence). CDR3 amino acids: CASSLVAQGRGEQYF. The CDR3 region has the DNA TGTGCCAGCAGCTTAGTTGCACAGGGTAGGGGCGAGCAGTACTTC.

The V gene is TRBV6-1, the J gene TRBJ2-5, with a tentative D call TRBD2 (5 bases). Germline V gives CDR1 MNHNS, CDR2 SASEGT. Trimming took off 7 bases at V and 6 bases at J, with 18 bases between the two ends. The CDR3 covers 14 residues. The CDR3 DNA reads TGTGCCAGCAACTCTTGGCAGACGGGAAAGACCCAGTACTTC. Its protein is CASNSWQTGKTQYF.

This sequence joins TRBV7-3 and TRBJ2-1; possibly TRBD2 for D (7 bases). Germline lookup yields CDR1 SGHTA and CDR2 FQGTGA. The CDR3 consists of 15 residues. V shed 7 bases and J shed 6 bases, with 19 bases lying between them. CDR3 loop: CASTWGGTRGNEQFF. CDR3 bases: TGTGCCAGCACCTGGGGGGGGACAAGGGGCAATGAGCAGTTCTTC.

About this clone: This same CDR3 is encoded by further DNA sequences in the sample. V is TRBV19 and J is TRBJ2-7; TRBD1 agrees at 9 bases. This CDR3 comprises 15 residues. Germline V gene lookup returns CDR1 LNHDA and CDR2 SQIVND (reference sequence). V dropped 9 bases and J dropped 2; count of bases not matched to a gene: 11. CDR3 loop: CASAPSGTGTYEQYF. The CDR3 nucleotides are TGTGCCAGCGCCCCGTCCGGGACAGGGACCTACGAGCAGTACTTC.

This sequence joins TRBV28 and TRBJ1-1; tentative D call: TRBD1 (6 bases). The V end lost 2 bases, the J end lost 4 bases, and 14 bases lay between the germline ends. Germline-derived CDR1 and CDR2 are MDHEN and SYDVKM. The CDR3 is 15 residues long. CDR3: CASSLVPVGGTEAFF. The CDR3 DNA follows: TGTGCCAGCAGTTTAGTCCCCGTAGGGGGCACTGAAGCTTTCTTT.

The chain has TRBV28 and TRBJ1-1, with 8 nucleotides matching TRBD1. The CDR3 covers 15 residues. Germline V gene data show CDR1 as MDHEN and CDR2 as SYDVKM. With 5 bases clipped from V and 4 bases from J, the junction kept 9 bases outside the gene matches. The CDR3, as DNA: TGTGCCAGCAGTGTACCCAGGGGGCCGGGCACTGAAGCTTTCTTT. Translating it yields CASSVPRGPGTEAFF.